The 5 T cell receptor beta chains presented below share a single source sample, sequenced in a study of blood T cell repertoires in COVID-19. Produced via immunoSEQ multiplex PCR; TCRdb's table is partial and in-frame only. Seen here are around 79,000 clones, roughly 91% observed once, and the top ten hold approximately 14%. The sequenced sample was peripheral blood. The receptor source for this set is a man aged 65-85 years with active or convalescent COVID-19.

This sequence joins TRBV5-1 and TRBJ2-3, with 8 bases identical to TRBD2. This CDR3 spans 16 amino acids. Per germline, CDR1 SGHRS and CDR2 YFSETQ. V trimming: 3 bases; J trimming: 1 base; junction bases outside the gene matches: 7. The CDR3, as DNA: TGCGCCAGCAGCTCGAGCGGGAGCCTCCGCACAGATACGCAGTATTTT. Amino acid sequence: CASSSSGSLRTDTQYF.

This clone counts as medium-sized. The rearrangement links TRBV23-1 to TRBJ1-5, with D tentatively TRBD1 (6 bases). TRBV23-1 is filed as an ORF, its function uncertain. There are 16 residues in the CDR3. V shed 0 bases and J shed 4 bases, with 13 bases lying between them. The CDR3, as DNA: TGCGCCAGCAGTCAATCGAAACAGGGAGTTAATCAGCCCCAGCATTTT. Amino acid sequence: CASSQSKQGVNQPQHF.

J is TRBJ1-5 and V is TRBV18, with TRBD1 identical over 7 bases. CDR1 is KGHSH, CDR2 LQKENI, per germline. The CDR3 consists of 14 residues. Unmatched junction bases numbered 4, after V lost 4 bases and J lost 4 bases. CDR3 protein: CASSRGTENQPQHF. CDR3 in DNA: TGTGCCAGCTCACGGGGGACAGAAAATCAGCCCCAGCATTTT.

The chain has TRBV18 and TRBJ2-7, with D unclear. The V gene lost 3 bases and the J gene lost 2 bases, with 8 bases spanning the gap. The CDR3 runs to 13 residues. CDR1 is KGHSH, CDR2 LQKENI, per germline. CDR3 nucleotide sequence: TGTGCCAGCTCACCCAACCGAGCCTACGAGCAGTACTTC. Amino acid sequence: CASSPNRAYEQYF. The full variable domain, completed using reference TRBV18 and TRBJ2-7, is NAGVMQNPRHLVRRRGQEARLRCSPMKGHSHVYWYRQLPEEGLKFMVYLQKENIIDESGMPKERFSAEFPKEGPSILRIQQVVRGDSAAYFCASSPNRAYEQYFGPGTRLTVT.

The rearrangement uses TRBV15 and TRBJ1-5; 9 bases match TRBD1. The V segment lost 3 bases and the J segment 5 bases; nucleotides outside the gene matches: 5. This CDR3 contains 15 residues. Germline CDR1 LNHNV, CDR2 YYDKDF (reference sequence). This CDR3 is CATSSYTGGYQPQHF. Here the CDR3 DNA reads TGTGCCACCAGCAGTTACACAGGGGGCTATCAGCCCCAGCATTTT.